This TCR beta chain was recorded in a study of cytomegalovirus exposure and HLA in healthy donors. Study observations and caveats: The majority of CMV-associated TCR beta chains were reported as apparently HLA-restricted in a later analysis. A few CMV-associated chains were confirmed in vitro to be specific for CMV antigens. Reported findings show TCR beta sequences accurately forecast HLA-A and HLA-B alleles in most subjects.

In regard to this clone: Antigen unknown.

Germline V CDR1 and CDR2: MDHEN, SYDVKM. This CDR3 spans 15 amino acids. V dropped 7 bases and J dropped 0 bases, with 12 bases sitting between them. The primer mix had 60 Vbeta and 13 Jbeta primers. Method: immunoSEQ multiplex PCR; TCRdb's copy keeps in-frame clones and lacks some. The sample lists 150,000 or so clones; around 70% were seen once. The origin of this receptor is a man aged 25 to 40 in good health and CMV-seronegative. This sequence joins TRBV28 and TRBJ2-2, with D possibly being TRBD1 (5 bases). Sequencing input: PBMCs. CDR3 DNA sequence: TGTGCCAGCACCGGAGACAGTGCGAACACCGGGGAGCTGTTTTTT. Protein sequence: CASTGDSANTGELFF.